The source of this T cell receptor (beta chain) is a study of CD8 T cells in Susac syndrome. About this clonotype itself: Its matching antigen is unknown.

The study, taken as a whole, reports: Within Susac syndrome CD4+ T cell repertoires, clonal expansion was not evident.

Sequencing targeted TCR beta in T cells from blood (CD8+ and CD4+). FACS enriched CD8+ TEMRA cells, while bulk CD8+ and CD4+ were negatively isolated. Trimming took 5 bases from V and 4 from J; bases not matched to a gene: 3. Germline assignment: CDR1 DFQATT and CDR2 SNEGSKA (reference sequence). The CDR3 has 12 amino acids. Reverse transcription of 0.5 to 1 ug RNA was performed with random hexamers. TCRdb processed the immunoSEQ multiplex PCR reads anew with MiXCR; each CDR3 protein has one entry. The sample has 95,000 to 150,000 distinct CDR3 sequences, 96% seen once. Sequencing used CD4+ T cells from PBMCs. This sequence originates from a human donor with Susac syndrome. The genes are TRBV20-1 and TRBJ2-5; 8 nucleotides line up with TRBD2. For the CDR3, the DNA is TGCAGTGCTCTTAGCGGGACAGAGACCCAGTACTTC. This gives the protein CSALSGTETQYF.